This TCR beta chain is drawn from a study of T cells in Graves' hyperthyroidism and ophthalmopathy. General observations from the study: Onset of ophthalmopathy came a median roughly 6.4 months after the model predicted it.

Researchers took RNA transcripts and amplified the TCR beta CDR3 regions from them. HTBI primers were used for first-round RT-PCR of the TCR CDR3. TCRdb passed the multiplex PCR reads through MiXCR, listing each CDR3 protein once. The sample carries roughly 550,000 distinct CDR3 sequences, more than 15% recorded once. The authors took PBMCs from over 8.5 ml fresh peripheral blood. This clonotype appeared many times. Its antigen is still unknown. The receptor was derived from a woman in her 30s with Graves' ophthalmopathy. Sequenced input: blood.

The CDR3 bases are TGTGCCAGCAGCACGGCCGACAGGGGATGGGGCTATGGCTACACCTTC. Protein product: CASSTADRGWGYGYTF. The chain combines TRBV7-8 with TRBJ1-2; 8 nucleotides match TRBD1. The CDR3 is made up of 16 amino acids. Germline lookup yields CDR1 SGHVS and CDR2 FQNEAQ. J was trimmed by 4 bases and V by 5 bases; bases with no gene match: 12.